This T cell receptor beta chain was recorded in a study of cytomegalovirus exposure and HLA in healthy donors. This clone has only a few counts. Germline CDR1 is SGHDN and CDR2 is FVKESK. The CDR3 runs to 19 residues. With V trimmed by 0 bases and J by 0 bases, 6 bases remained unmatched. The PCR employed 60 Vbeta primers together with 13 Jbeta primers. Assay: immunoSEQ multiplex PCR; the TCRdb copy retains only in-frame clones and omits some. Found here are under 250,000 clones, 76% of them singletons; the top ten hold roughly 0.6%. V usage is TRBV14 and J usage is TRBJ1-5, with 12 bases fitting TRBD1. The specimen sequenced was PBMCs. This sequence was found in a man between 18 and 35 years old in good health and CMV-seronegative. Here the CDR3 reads CASSQDEGQGARSNQPQHF. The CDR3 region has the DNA TGTGCCAGCAGCCAAGACGAGGGACAGGGGGCGCGTAGCAATCAGCCCCAGCATTTT.